Below are 7 T cell receptor beta chains sequenced from a single sample in a study of neurological immune-mediated disorders. The time point was: technical triplicate 1. TCRdb itself ran the 5' RACE reads through MiXCR, one entry per CDR3 protein. The data show roughly 25,000 distinct CDR3 sequences, over 10% seen once. Sample: CD4+ T cells from blood. The receptors come from a female donor with HTLV-1-associated myelopathy (HAM/TSP).

By its share, this clonotype is medium-sized (0.01 to 0.1%). The chain has TRBV20-1 and TRBJ2-2; 10 bases map to TRBD2. CDR1 DFQATT and CDR2 SNEGSKA come from the germline V gene (reference sequence). The CDR3 runs to 13 residues. V dropped 6 bases and J dropped 7; count of bases not matched to a gene: 5. The CDR3 coding sequence is TGCAGTGCAACTAGCGGGATAGGCGGGGAGCTGTTTTTT. This translates into CSATSGIGGELFF.

This clonotype was observed at least ten times. This chain uses TRBV10-3 with TRBJ2-1; D remains ambiguous. Trimming removed 6 bases from V and 4 bases from J, with 16 bases in between. Germline-derived CDR1 and CDR2 are ENHRY and SYGVKD. The CDR3 is made up of 15 amino acids. DNA for the CDR3: TGTGCCATCAGCCTACGGACCGGTGGGTACAATGAGCAGTTCTTC. Protein: CAISLRTGGYNEQFF.

In this sample, this clonotype turned up many times. This CDR3 reads CSASTGLGYEQYF. CDR3 sequence (DNA): TGCAGCGCCTCGACAGGGTTAGGCTACGAGCAGTACTTC. The rearrangement uses TRBV29-1 and TRBJ2-7, with TRBD1 matching over 7 bases. The V gene end was trimmed by 7 bases and the J gene end by 3 bases; junction bases not matched to a gene: 9. The germline V gene encodes CDR1 SQVTM and CDR2 ANQGSEA. CDR3 length: 13 residues.

The chain uses TRBV6-2 or TRBV6-3 and TRBJ1-1, with TRBD1 identical over 7 bases. This CDR3 contains 13 residues. Germline values: CDR1 MNHEY, CDR2 SVGEGT. V shed 6 bases, J shed 4 bases, and the junction held 5 bases outside the gene matches. The CDR3 sequence is CASSLYRGTEAFF. DNA for the CDR3: TGTGCCAGCAGCCTATACAGGGGCACTGAAGCTTTCTTT.

There are many counts of this clonotype. The chain has TRBV7-2 and TRBJ1-2, with D hard to call. Looked up from germline, CDR1 is SGHTA and CDR2 is FQGNSA. V dropped 3 bases and J dropped 1 base, with 9 bases sitting between them. The CDR3 runs 14 residues. The CDR3 DNA is TGTGCCAGCAGCTTTTACAGTCTTAACTATGGCTACACCTTC. This translates into CASSFYSLNYGYTF.

This clonotype was detected ten times or more. The rearrangement links TRBV29-1 to TRBJ1-2; 8 nucleotides match TRBD1. The junction had 5 bases not matched to a gene; V was cut back by 6 bases and J by 2 bases. The V gene's germline CDR1 is SQVTM and CDR2 ANQGSEA. The CDR3 totals 13 residues. CDR3: CSVSQGANYGYTF. DNA of the CDR3: TGCAGCGTCTCCCAGGGGGCGAACTATGGCTACACCTTC.

Note on this clonotype: The conserved phenylalanine or tryptophan is not found at the CDR3 terminus, so this likely reflects a read error. The V call is TRBV5-1, the J call TRBJ2-7; a weak D match, TRBD2 (6 bases). Germline V gene data show CDR1 as SGHRS and CDR2 as YFSETQ. The CDR3 totals 14 residues. CDR3 protein: CARSLMGGSYEQYL. CDR3 DNA sequence: TGCGCCAGAAGCTTGATGGGAGGCTCCTACGAGCAGTACTTA.